A selection of T cell receptor beta chains follows, all from one sample in a study of T-cell memory formation after mild COVID-19. TCRdb redid the calling of the 5' RACE reads with MiXCR, one entry per CDR3 protein. The sample holds fewer than 90,000 distinct CDR3 sequences, about 13% seen once. Input material: PBMCs or a T cell subset sorted from them (not recorded which). The source is a man younger than 35 who had mild COVID-19 (a few samples of this study predate the infection). Cell type and time point are not known. The CDR3 runs from the conserved cysteine through the conserved F or W. The D gene is left open where the match is weak. Clone sizes are given selectively: once, few, many, or a class where the clone is expanded.

J | V | D | size | DNA | CDR3
TRBJ1-6 | TRBV7-6 | TRBD1 | many | TGTGCCAGCAGCTTAGGAGGGACAGGGGGTTCACCCCTCCACTTT | CASSLGGTGGSPLHF
TRBJ2-5 | TRBV4-1 | NA | few | TGCGCCAGCAGCCAAGGACAGTTAGAAGAGACCCAGTACTTC | CASSQGQLEETQYF
TRBJ1-6 | TRBV18 | NA | NA | TGTGCCAGCTCCACGTCTGAAGGGACCGAACCGATTAAGACCCTTTCACCCCTCCACTTT | CASSTSEGTEPIKTLSPLHF
TRBJ2-7 | TRBV12-3/TRBV12-4 | NA | many | TGTGCCAGCAGCCGTGACAGCGCCTACGAGCAGTACTTC | CASSRDSAYEQYF
TRBJ2-1 | TRBV5-1 | NA | few | TGCGCCAGCAGCCAAGGGGTCTTGACCTACAATGAGCAGTTCTTC | CASSQGVLTYNEQFF
TRBJ1-1 | TRBV4-3 | NA | NA | TGCGCCAGCAGCCAATCCATGCGGGGGACGAACACTGAAGCTTTCTTT | CASSQSMRGTNTEAFF
TRBJ2-3 | TRBV12-3/TRBV12-4 | TRBD1 | few | TGTGCCAGCAGTACCACAGGGGTCACAGATACGCAGTATTTT | CASSTTGVTDTQYF
TRBJ2-5 | TRBV7-8 | NA | NA | TGTGCCAGCAGCGTAGACAGAGAAGAGACCCAGTACTTC | CASSVDREETQYF
TRBJ2-3 | TRBV24-1 | NA | NA | TGTGCCACCAGTGATCCCCCCAGGACAGATACGCAGTATTTT | CATSDPPRTDTQYF
TRBJ2-2 | TRBV7-2 | NA | NA | TGTGCCAGCAGCTTACCCCCAGCGAACACCGGGGAGCTGTTTTTT | CASSLPPANTGELFF
TRBJ1-3 | TRBV6-5 | NA | NA | TGTGCCAGCAGTAGGGGGGCAGGGGCAAAAGGAAACACCATATATTTT | CASSRGAGAKGNTIYF
TRBJ1-5 | TRBV20-1 | TRBD1 | NA | TGCAGTGCTAGAGTGGAGGGACAGGGTAATCAGCCCCAGCATTTT | CSARVEGQGNQPQHF
TRBJ2-3 | TRBV19 | NA | NA | TGTGCCAGTAGTTGGGACTCGGATACGCAGTATTTT | CASSWDSDTQYF
TRBJ1-5 | TRBV5-1 | NA | many | TGCGCCAGCAGCTTGGACGGGAATCAGCCCCAGCATTTT | CASSLDGNQPQHF
TRBJ2-2 | TRBV12-3/TRBV12-4 | TRBD2 | few | TGTGCCAGCAGTTTTAGGTCCGGGGGGAACAAATTGAACACCGGGGAGCTGTTTTTT | CASSFRSGGNKLNTGELFF
TRBJ2-1 | TRBV5-1 | NA | few | TGCGCCAGCAGCATCCCGGGCAATGAGCAGTTCTTC | CASSIPGNEQFF
TRBJ2-1 | TRBV5-1 | NA | many | TGCGCCAGCAGCTTGGAGGGGCAGGGATCGGATGAGCAGTTCTTC | CASSLEGQGSDEQFF
TRBJ1-4 | TRBV10-2 | NA | NA | TGCGCCAGCACCTCGGAGTGGACAACTAATGAAAAACTGTTTTTT | CASTSEWTTNEKLFF
TRBJ2-2 | TRBV7-9 | NA | many | TGTGCCAGCAGCTTAGGAGGTTCCGGGGAGCTGTTTTTT | CASSLGGSGELFF
TRBJ2-5 | TRBV4-3 | NA | NA | TGCGCCAGCAGCCAAGAGGGAGCGGGAGAGACCCAGTACTTC | CASSQEGAGETQYF
TRBJ2-5 | TRBV6-5 | TRBD2 | many | TGTGCCAGCAGGCTTAGCGGGGGGGCCCAAGAGACCCAGTACTTC | CASRLSGGAQETQYF
TRBJ2-4 | TRBV7-9 | TRBD1 | few | TGTGCCAGCAGCCCCGGGACAGGCGAGGGCTGGGACATTCAGTACTTC | CASSPGTGEGWDIQYF
TRBJ2-3 | TRBV12-3/TRBV12-4 | TRBD2 | many | TGTGCCAGCACCCTAGGACTAGCGGGGGGCACAGATACGCAGTATTTT | CASTLGLAGGTDTQYF
TRBJ2-5 | TRBV11-2 | NA | few | TGTGCCAGCAGCCTAGGGACGTCTGGTATGACCCAGTACTTC | CASSLGTSGMTQYF
TRBJ2-3 | TRBV7-3 | TRBD2 | few | TGTGCCAGCAGCGCGACTAGCGGGGATACAGATACGCAGTATTTT | CASSATSGDTDTQYF
TRBJ1-2 | TRBV10-3 | TRBD1 | few | TGTGCCATCCCCGCAGGGGGCGTGGGTCCGGGCTACACCTTC | CAIPAGGVGPGYTF
TRBJ2-1 | TRBV5-1 | NA | NA | TGCGCCAGCAGCGTATCCAGGGCTGAGCAGTTCTTC | CASSVSRAEQFF
TRBJ2-7 | TRBV4-1 | NA | NA | TGCGCCAGCAGCCTCGGGACGGGGCTCCTCGAGCAGTACTTC | CASSLGTGLLEQYF
TRBJ2-4 | TRBV6-6 | NA | NA | TGTGCCAGCAGTTACTCCTTAGAGCCAATGGCCAAAAACATTCAGTACTTC | CASSYSLEPMAKNIQYF
TRBJ2-1 | TRBV7-6 | NA | NA | TGTGCCAGCAGCTTATATCCAGATACCTACAATGAGCAGTTCTTC | CASSLYPDTYNEQFF
TRBJ1-5 | TRBV7-8 | NA | few | TGTGCCAGCAGCTTACTGGGCAGCAATCAGCCCCAGCATTTT | CASSLLGSNQPQHF
TRBJ2-7 | TRBV7-2 | NA | NA | TGTGCCAGCAGCTTAGATCCCCGGGGCCGTTACGAGCAGTACTTC | CASSLDPRGRYEQYF
TRBJ1-1 | TRBV20-1 | NA | NA | TGCGGCGTTCAGGGGGAAGCTTTCTTT | CGVQGEAFF
TRBJ1-5 | TRBV6-5 | NA | few | TGTGCCAGCAGTTACTCGAGATTTCAGCCCCAGCATTTT | CASSYSRFQPQHF
TRBJ2-1 | TRBV7-9 | TRBD2 | once | TGTGCCAGCAGCTTAAGCGGGGGGGCCGCTGATGAGCAGTTCTTC | CASSLSGGAADEQFF
TRBJ2-3 | TRBV14 | NA | few | TGTGCCAGCAGCCAAGACTTTGGAGATACGCAGTATTTT | CASSQDFGDTQYF